This T cell receptor (beta chain) was retrieved from a study of T cell responses to AZD1222 COVID-19 vaccine. Study overall: Second doses that came at about 4 or about 12 weeks were put together. Whole-study findings and limits: Repertoire sampling was restricted to post-peak T cell response timepoints. Among the donors, most were white British and more were female, and clonal diversity was possibly underestimated. Unmutated variant regions are reportedly the target of nearly half of TCRs that are spike-specific.

Germline V gives CDR1 MNHEY, CDR2 SMNVEV (reference sequence). The V gene lost 2 bases and the J gene lost 1 base, with 5 bases spanning the gap. The CDR3 totals 13 residues. With respect to this clone: Its matching antigen is unknown.

Generated by immunoSEQ multiplex PCR, the TCRdb table keeps only in-frame clones and is missing some. This table has approximately 64,000 clones, about 83% appearing once. The V call is TRBV27, the J call TRBJ1-1; no definite D call. Material: peripheral blood, obtained on day 0 of AZD1222 vaccination. The sequence came from an adult in good health. The CDR3 spells CASSLAQNTEAFF. The CDR3 DNA is TGTGCCAGCAGTTTAGCACAGAACACTGAAGCTTTCTTT.